What follows are 17 T cell receptor beta chains derived from one specimen sequenced in a study of T cell changes during pregnancy in multiple sclerosis. TCRdb's copy holds only in-frame clones and misses some; the assay was immunoSEQ multiplex PCR. The data contain more than 35,000 clones, 88% of them singletons. Material: CD4+ T cells from peripheral blood mononuclear cells, obtained in the first trimester of pregnancy. The receptors here all came from a female donor with multiple sclerosis, enrolled in a pregnancy study.

This chain joins TRBV7-6 and TRBJ1-6; 7 nucleotides align to TRBD1. The CDR3 contains 14 residues. In germline, CDR1 is SGHVS, CDR2 FNYEAQ. Germline trimming cut 4 bases from V and 11 bases from J; bases unmatched to any gene: 8. This CDR3 reads CASSSTGAQTPLHF. The CDR3 bases are TGTGCCAGCAGCTCCACAGGGGCCCAGACACCCCTCCACTTT.

The chain employs TRBV28 and TRBJ2-7, with 9 positions matching TRBD1. The CDR3 consists of 15 residues. The V and J ends lost 5 bases and 5 bases, in that order; junction bases with no gene match: 10. Germline V gives CDR1 MDHEN, CDR2 SYDVKM. The DNA of the CDR3 is TGTGCCAGCAGTCTCCGGGACAGGGTTATGGACGAGCAGTACTTC. Translating it yields CASSLRDRVMDEQYF.

The rearrangement uses TRBV5-5 and TRBJ1-5; possibly TRBD1 for D (6 bases). Per the germline V gene, CDR1 is SGHKS and CDR2 is YYEKEE (reference sequence). This CDR3 has 13 amino acids. V shed 0 bases and J shed 6 bases, with 7 bases lying between them. The CDR3 sequence: CASSLDRVQPQHF. For the CDR3, the DNA is TGTGCCAGCAGCTTGGACAGGGTTCAGCCCCAGCATTTT.

V and J are TRBV28 and TRBJ1-1; no firm D call. V was pared by 5 bases and J by 8 bases, with 18 bases between. This CDR3 has 14 amino acids. Per the germline V gene, CDR1 is MDHEN and CDR2 is SYDVKM. Here the CDR3 reads CASSASRSPFEAFF. CDR3 nucleotides: TGTGCCAGCAGTGCTTCGCGGTCACCCTTCGAAGCTTTCTTT.

The V and J genes are TRBV19 and TRBJ1-5, with D possibly being TRBD1 (6 bases). The CDR3 is made up of 16 amino acids. Germline-derived CDR1 and CDR2 are LNHDA and SQIVND (reference sequence). Trimming removed 3 bases from V and 4 bases from J, with 16 bases in between. DNA for the CDR3: TGTGCCAGTAGTATTCTCCACGGGACACTAAATCAGCCCCAGCATTTT. This gives the protein CASSILHGTLNQPQHF. The full variable domain, with the rest looked up from reference TRBV19 and TRBJ1-5, is DGGITQSPKYLFRKEGQNVTLSCEQNLNHDAMYWYRQDPGQGLRLIYYSQIVNDFQKGDIAEGYSVSREKKESFPLTVTSAQKNPTAFYLCASSILHGTLNQPQHFGDGTRLSIL.

V usage is TRBV29-1 and J usage is TRBJ1-2, with 7 bases lining up with TRBD1. This CDR3 has 14 residues. J gave up 4 bases and V 8 bases, and 13 bases lay outside the gene matches. Germline lookup yields CDR1 SQVTM and CDR2 ANQGSEA. The chain's CDR3 is CSSIQGGSSYGYTF. DNA of the CDR3: TGCAGCTCCATCCAGGGGGGTAGCTCCTATGGCTACACCTTC.

CDR3: CASSPQTSGRDGFF. CDR3 DNA sequence: TGCGCCAGCAGCCCCCAGACTAGCGGGAGGGACGGGTTCTTC. The chain uses TRBV5-1 and TRBJ2-1; 14 bases fit TRBD2. V shed 4 bases and J 15 bases; nucleotides not matched to a gene: 9. The CDR3 loop spans 14 amino acids. The V gene's germline CDR1 is SGHRS and CDR2 YFSETQ.

This chain links TRBV4-1 with TRBJ2-4; TRBD2 agrees at 14 bases. V dropped 2 bases and J dropped 6; count of bases not matched to a gene: 9. This CDR3 has 18 residues. Germline values: CDR1 MGHRA, CDR2 YSYEKL. CDR3 region: CASSQLGLAGATPNIQYF. The CDR3 coding sequence is TGCGCCAGCAGCCAACTGGGACTAGCGGGAGCCACCCCAAACATTCAGTACTTC.

The sample holds a few counts of this clone. V is TRBV18 and J is TRBJ1-1; 7 positions agree with TRBD1. This CDR3 spans 14 amino acids. Germline loops: CDR1 KGHSH, CDR2 LQKENI. With 3 bases clipped from V and 1 base from J, the junction kept 2 bases outside the gene matches. CDR3 in amino acids: CASSPTGANTEAFF. CDR3 bases: TGTGCCAGCTCACCCACAGGGGCGAACACTGAAGCTTTCTTT.

This CDR3 is CASSSDPSGPYNEQFF. The CDR3 DNA reads as TGTGCCAGCAGTTCCGACCCTAGCGGGCCTTACAATGAGCAGTTCTTC. The gene calls are TRBV28 and TRBJ2-1; 8 bases are shared with TRBD2. Per germline, CDR1 MDHEN and CDR2 SYDVKM. Trimming at V came to 4 bases and at J to 4 bases, leaving 9 bases not matched to a gene. The CDR3 contains 16 residues.

The table lists this clone with a count of one. In nucleotides, the CDR3 is TGTGCCAGCAGCCAGGGATCTGGGGCCAACGTCCTGACTTTC. Encoded protein: CASSQGSGANVLTF. V usage is TRBV7-3 and J usage is TRBJ2-6; a possible D gene is TRBD1 (5 bases). V was pared by 5 bases and J by 1 base, with 6 bases between. The CDR3 is 14 amino acids. Germline V gene sequence: CDR1 SGHTA, CDR2 FQGTGA.

The chain couples TRBV6-4 to TRBJ2-1; 7 nucleotides align to TRBD1. The CDR3 contains 16 residues. Trimming took 5 bases from V and 0 from J; bases not matched to a gene: 7. From germline, CDR1 is MRHNA and CDR2 SNTAGT. This chain's CDR3 is CASSRGQVSSYNEQFF. The DNA of the CDR3 is TGTGCCAGCAGTAGAGGACAGGTGAGCTCCTACAATGAGCAGTTCTTC.

V gene TRBV28 combines with J gene TRBJ2-1; 8 bases are a match to TRBD1. Germline lookup yields CDR1 MDHEN and CDR2 SYDVKM. The J segment lost 4 bases and the V segment lost 6 bases, leaving 5 bases of the junction unmatched. The CDR3 is made up of 14 amino acids. The CDR3: CASRATGEYNEQFF. CDR3 nucleotide sequence: TGTGCCAGCAGGGCGACAGGGGAGTACAATGAGCAGTTCTTC. Filled out from reference TRBV28 and TRBJ2-1, the complete variable domain reads DVKVTQSSRYLVKRTGEKVFLECVQDMDHENMFWYRQDPGLGLRLIYFSYDVKMKEKGDIPEGYSVSREKKERFSLILESASTNQTSMYLCASRATGEYNEQFFGPGTRLTVL.

V is TRBV30 and J is TRBJ2-5; the match to TRBD2 covers 12 bases. The CDR3 length is 14 residues. V lost 1 base to trimming and J lost 3 bases; unmatched junction nucleotides: 0. Per the germline V gene, CDR1 is GTSNPN and CDR2 is SVGIG (reference sequence). CDR3: CAWSGLAGEETQYF. For the CDR3, the DNA is TGTGCCTGGAGTGGACTAGCGGGAGAAGAGACCCAGTACTTC.

V usage is TRBV6-1 and J usage is TRBJ2-1; 13 nucleotides agree with TRBD2. This CDR3 comprises 19 residues. The V segment lost 3 bases and the J segment 4 bases; nucleotides outside the gene matches: 12. CDR1 MNHNS and CDR2 SASEGT come from the germline V gene. This CDR3 reads CASSDPSTGLAGVYNEQFF. The CDR3 DNA is TGTGCCAGCAGTGACCCATCTACCGGACTAGCGGGAGTGTACAATGAGCAGTTCTTC.

This clone was seen only once. The rearrangement uses TRBV5-1 and TRBJ2-1, with 11 nucleotides matching TRBD2. This CDR3 is built from 15 residues. CDR1 is SGHRS and CDR2 is YFSETQ in the germline V gene. The V gene end was trimmed by 3 bases and the J gene end by 4 bases; junction bases not matched to a gene: 3. CDR3 sequence: CASSSGLAVYNEQFF. The CDR3, as DNA: TGCGCCAGCAGCTCGGGACTAGCGGTGTACAATGAGCAGTTCTTC.

This clone came up a few times. V is TRBV30 and J is TRBJ1-6, with 9 bases fitting TRBD1. Losses at the gene ends were 0 bases for V and 7 bases for J; bases not matched to a gene: 7. Germline V CDR1 and CDR2: GTSNPN, SVGIG (reference sequence). CDR3 length equals 16 residues. The CDR3 nucleotides read TGTGCCTGGAGTGTACGGGGGACAGGGTGGAATTCACCCCTCCACTTT. The encoded protein is CAWSVRGTGWNSPLHF.